This record looks at one T cell receptor beta chain sequence and its context. This sample is drawn from a study of T cell changes during pregnancy in multiple sclerosis. CDR3 size: 12 residues. Germline V gives CDR1 MNHEY, CDR2 SVGAGI. V gave up 6 bases and J gave up 11 bases, with 14 bases separating them. The protocol was immunoSEQ multiplex PCR, while the TCRdb copy is restricted to in-frame clones and leaves out a portion. Here the sample spans tens of thousands of clones, around nine tenths being singletons. This TCR was sampled from a female donor with multiple sclerosis, enrolled in a pregnancy study. This chain joins TRBV6-5 and TRBJ1-3; D unresolved. Sequenced here: CD4+ T cells from peripheral blood mononuclear cells, sampled in the first trimester of pregnancy. In DNA form, the CDR3 reads TGTGCCAGCAGCACCGATTACGGGTCCATATATTTT. It encodes CASSTDYGSIYF.